This TCR beta chain was identified in a study of vaccination and CD4 T cells after COVID-19. Treatment described: approximately nine-day PBMC culture with coronavirus spike peptide pools or control peptides (ViraFEST assay). With peptide pools, ViraFEST first expanded antigen-specific T cells and afterwards sequenced their TCRs. This clonotype was picked up a small number of times. The antigen is not known. CDR3 length: 17 residues. Germline V gene lookup returns CDR1 MNHNS and CDR2 SASEGT. Trimming removed 3 bases at V and 4 bases at J, with 18 bases between. Sequence data for DNA of cultured CD4+ T cells were generated by the Oncomine TCR Beta short-read assay. MiXCR, run by TCRdb on the PCR reads, gives a single entry per CDR3 protein. The sample gives approximately 17,000 distinct CDR3 sequences, over 25% of which show up once; 15% is in the top ten.

This sequence originates from a human donor with COVID-19. The chain carries TRBV6-1 and TRBJ2-2, with D perhaps matching TRBD1 or TRBD2 (6 bases each). The sample comprised cultured CD4+ T cells from blood. The CDR3 DNA reads TGTGCCAGCAGTGATCCCCGGGGGCGGGATCTCACCGGGGAGCTGTTTTTT. It translates to CASSDPRGRDLTGELFF.